The entry that follows covers one T cell receptor (beta chain) sequence. Its antigen specificity is not known. Base quality data are lacking; no much larger clone is found one base away. RNA was extracted using the RNeasy kit, and about 0.5 to 1 ug of the RNA was reverse transcribed with random hexamers. The immunoSEQ multiplex PCR assay, covering 54 Vbeta and 13 Jbeta segments, was used to amplify TCR beta CDR3 regions. PCR amplification bias was corrected by using a synthetic template baseline for primer optimization and computational correction. In the source study's methods: Reads were assigned to V, D and J genes according to IMGT and analyzed in immunoSEQ Analyzer, with only productive sequences retained. Clonality was calculated as one minus the Shannon entropy normalized by log2 of the number of productive unique sequences. For each patient and control, public and private clones were evaluated within the 100 most prevalent clones. Clones were defined as Susac-specific when absent from the healthy and MS cohorts, from approximately 1,100 published viral clones and from other ImmuneACCESS disease sequences. The public reads were run again by TCRdb, first through fastp at Q25 and then through MiXCR, and only productive beta chains were kept. Records with the same CDR3 protein are collapsed into one entry carrying the most frequent genes and DNA. These V and J calls originate from TCRdb's pipeline instead of the authors' own analysis. Recorded for this sample are approximately 25,000 distinct CDR3 sequences; just under 95% of them occurred a single time. 0.63% of the sample comes from the top ten.

V and J lose 2 bases and 5 bases, and a span of 12 bases separates them. The germline V gene (reference sequence) specifies SEHNR as CDR1 and FQNEAQ as CDR2. The CDR3, cysteine through phenylalanine, is 14 amino acids long. The retained sequence is limited to the CDR3, 42 bases, with the frame set at the first base. This record belongs to a study of CD8 T cells in Susac syndrome (dated by TCRdb to the late 2010s). Broadly, across the study: Of the Susac syndrome patients who were sequenced, six had clinically active disease and eight were in clinical remission. Repertoire sequencing was used to test whether CD8+ T cell activation and differentiation in Susac syndrome was antigen driven. Susac syndrome patients were therapy-naive, on corticosteroids (some also receiving IVIg), or on IVIg alone at blood withdrawal. The clonality of the CD8+ T cell repertoire was compared across over 9 healthy donors, roughly 14 Susac syndrome patients and around 16 multiple sclerosis patients.

Study-level results and caveats: In the total CD8+ and CD8+ TEMRA repertoires, 15 to 20 and five Susac-specific public clones, respectively, were identified. The TCR sequencing and HLA analysis was acknowledged to have included a relatively small number of individuals. Clonal expansion was seen in Susac syndrome CD8+ repertoires, peaking in CD8+ TEMRA cells and being greater in clinically active patients than in remitting ones.

High-throughput TCR beta sequencing profiled peripheral blood CD8+ and CD4+ T cells from healthy donors, Susac syndrome patients and multiple sclerosis patients. Susac syndrome patients met recently defined diagnostic criteria for definite or probable disease. Bulk CD8+ and CD4+ T cells were purified by magnetic negative isolation, whereas CD8+ TEMRA cells were enriched by FACS. Blood was collected in EDTA tubes and processed within 24 hours, with PBMCs isolated through density gradient centrifugation. PBMCs intended for TCR sequencing were cryopreserved in liquid nitrogen and thawed later in a water bath at 37 degrees C. The sorted or isolated CD4+, CD8+ and CD8+ TEMRA cells had a purity of 90% or higher.

The sample comprised CD8+ T cells from PBMCs. The chain is encoded by TRBV7-9 joined to TRBJ1-1, with a tentative D gene TRBD1 over 5 matching bases. The sequence derives from a human donor with Susac syndrome. The sequenced DNA is TGTGCCAGCAGCTTATTGGATGGGGGGACTGAAGCTTTCTTT. It translates as CASSLLDGGTEAFF. Reference TRBV7-9 and TRBJ1-1 proteins supply the regions before and after the CDR3; the full variable domain is: DTGVSQNPRHKITKRGQNVTFRCDPISEHNRLYWYRQTLGQGPEFLTYFQNEAQLEKSRLLSDRFSAERPKGSFSTLEIQRTEQGDSAMYLCASSLLDGGTEAFFGQGTRLTVV.